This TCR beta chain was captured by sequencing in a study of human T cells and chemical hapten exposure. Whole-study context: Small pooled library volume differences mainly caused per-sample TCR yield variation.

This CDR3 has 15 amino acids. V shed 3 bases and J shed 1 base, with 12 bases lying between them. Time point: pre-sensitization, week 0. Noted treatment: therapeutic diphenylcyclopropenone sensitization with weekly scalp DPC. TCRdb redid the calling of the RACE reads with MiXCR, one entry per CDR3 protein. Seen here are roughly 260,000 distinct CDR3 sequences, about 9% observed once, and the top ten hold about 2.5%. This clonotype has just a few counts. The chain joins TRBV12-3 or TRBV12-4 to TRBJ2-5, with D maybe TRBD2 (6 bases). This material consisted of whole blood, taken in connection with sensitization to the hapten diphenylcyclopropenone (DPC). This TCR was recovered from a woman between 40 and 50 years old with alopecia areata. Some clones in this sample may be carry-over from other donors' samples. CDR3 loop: CASSFGTEGQETQYF. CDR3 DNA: TGTGCCAGCAGTTTTGGGACGGAGGGCCAAGAGACCCAGTACTTC.